Listed below are T cell receptor beta chains from one sample, sequenced in a study of blood T cell repertoires in COVID-19. Libraries were prepared by immunoSEQ multiplex PCR; TCRdb keeps only in-frame clonotypes and omits some of them. Among approximately 270,000 clones listed, over 75% were seen once. Specimen: peripheral blood. Source of these receptors: a human donor with COVID-19, enrolled during active disease. The donor label of this sample is uncertain. The CDR3 runs from the conserved cysteine through the conserved F or W. D genes are given only for firm matches. Clone size is shown for a subset of rows, as once, few, many or a class of expanded clone.

TRBV6-1	.	.	TRBJ1-3	CASSEVGGMEVGGNTIYF	TGTGCCAGCAGTGAAGTAGGGGGAATGGAGGTTGGTGGAAACACCATATATTTT
TRBV5-4	.	.	TRBJ1-2	CASSSGVGAGYGYTF	TGTGCCAGCAGCTCAGGTGTAGGGGCAGGCTATGGCTACACCTTC
TRBV21-1	.	.	TRBJ1-5	CASSFLGGKGQPQHF	TGTGCCAGCAGCTTCCTCGGGGGGAAAGGACAGCCCCAGCATTTT
TRBV9	.	.	TRBJ1-2	CASSVNPSGNLNYGYTF	TGTGCCAGCAGCGTCAACCCCTCAGGGAACCTTAACTATGGCTACACCTTC
TRBV12-3/TRBV12-4	.	TRBD1	TRBJ1-2	CASSPDRVYGYTF	TGTGCCAGCAGTCCGGACAGGGTATATGGCTACACCTTC
TRBV7-9	.	.	TRBJ1-5	CASSLVSGVDQPQHF	TGTGCCAGCAGCTTAGTCTCCGGGGTGGATCAGCCCCAGCATTTT
TRBV6-5	.	TRBD1	TRBJ2-7	CASSRDREPYEQYF	TGTGCCAGCAGTAGGGACAGGGAACCCTACGAGCAGTACTTC
TRBV5-8	few	.	TRBJ1-5	CASVEVRVNQPQHF	TGTGCCAGCGTTGAGGTTCGGGTCAATCAGCCCCAGCATTTT
TRBV7-3	.	.	TRBJ1-2	CASSPNHGGSYYGYTF	TGTGCCAGCAGCCCTAACCACGGGGGATCCTACTATGGCTACACCTTC
TRBV6-6	.	.	TRBJ2-3	CASIPPSGSPRDTQYF	TGTGCCAGCATTCCCCCCTCGGGGTCCCCCCGTGATACGCAGTATTTT
TRBV11-2	.	.	TRBJ1-4	CASSTLLREPEKLFF	TGTGCCAGCAGCACTTTGCTCCGGGAGCCTGAAAAACTGTTTTTT
TRBV7-6	once	TRBD1	TRBJ1-2	CASSLRGDRTFNYGYTF	TGTGCCAGCAGCTTACGTGGGGACAGGACCTTTAACTATGGCTACACCTTC
TRBV27	.	TRBD2	TRBJ2-1	CASSLWVASGRVGHEQFF	TGTGCCAGCAGTTTATGGGTGGCTAGCGGGAGGGTGGGACATGAGCAGTTCTTC
TRBV5-1	.	.	TRBJ2-2	CASSLKIGGLNTGELFF	TGCGCCAGCAGCTTGAAGATTGGCGGGCTCAACACCGGGGAGCTGTTTTTT
TRBV7-2	.	TRBD1	TRBJ2-3	CASSSYPGQITDTQYF	TGTGCCAGCAGCTCCTATCCGGGACAGATCACAGATACGCAGTATTTT
TRBV5-1	.	TRBD1	TRBJ1-1	CASSPREGGNTEAFF	TGCGCCAGCAGCCCCCGAGAAGGGGGCAACACTGAAGCTTTCTTT
TRBV19	.	.	TRBJ1-1	CASSIQMNTEAFF	TGTGCCAGTAGTATCCAGATGAACACTGAAGCTTTCTTT